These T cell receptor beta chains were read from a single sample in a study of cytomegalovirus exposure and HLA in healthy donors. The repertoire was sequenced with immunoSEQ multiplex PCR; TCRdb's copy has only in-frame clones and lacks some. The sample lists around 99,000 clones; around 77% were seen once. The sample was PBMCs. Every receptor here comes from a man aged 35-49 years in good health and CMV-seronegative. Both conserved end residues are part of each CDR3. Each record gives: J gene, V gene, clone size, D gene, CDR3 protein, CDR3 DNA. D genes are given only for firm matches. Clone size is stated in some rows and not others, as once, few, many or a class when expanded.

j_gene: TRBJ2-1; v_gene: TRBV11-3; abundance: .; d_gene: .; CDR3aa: CASSSGEYNEQFF; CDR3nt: TGTGCCAGCAGCTCGGGGGAATACAATGAGCAGTTCTTC
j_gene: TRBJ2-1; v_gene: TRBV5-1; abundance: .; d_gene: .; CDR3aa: CASSSEIWNEQFF; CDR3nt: TGCGCCAGCAGCTCCGAGATCTGGAATGAGCAGTTCTTC
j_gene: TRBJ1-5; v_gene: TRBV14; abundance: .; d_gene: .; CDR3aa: CASSQDPEADTQNQPQHF; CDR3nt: TGTGCCAGCAGCCAAGATCCGGAGGCAGACACACAAAATCAGCCCCAGCATTTT
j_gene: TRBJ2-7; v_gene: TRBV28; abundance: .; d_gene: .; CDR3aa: CASSSRVPGSYEQYF; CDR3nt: TGTGCCAGCAGTTCGAGGGTCCCGGGCTCCTACGAGCAGTACTTC
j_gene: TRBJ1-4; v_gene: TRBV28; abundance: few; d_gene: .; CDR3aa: CASSWTATNEKLFF; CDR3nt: TGTGCCAGCAGTTGGACAGCAACTAATGAAAAACTGTTTTTT
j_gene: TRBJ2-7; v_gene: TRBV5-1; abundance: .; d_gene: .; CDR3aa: CASSLDSTSSSYEQYF; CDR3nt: TGCGCCAGCAGCTTGGACAGTACCTCGAGCTCCTACGAGCAGTACTTC
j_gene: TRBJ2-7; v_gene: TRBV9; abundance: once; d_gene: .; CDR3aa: CASSLSGTTYEQYF; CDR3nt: TGTGCCAGCAGCCTTAGCGGAACAACCTACGAGCAGTACTTC
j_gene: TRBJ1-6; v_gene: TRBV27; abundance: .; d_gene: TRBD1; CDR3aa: CASRSRTGDSPLHF; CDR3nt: TGTGCCAGCAGATCCCGTACAGGGGATTCACCCCTCCACTTT
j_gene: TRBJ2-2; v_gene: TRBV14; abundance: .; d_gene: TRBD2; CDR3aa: CASSPHLSGEGTGELFF; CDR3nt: TGTGCCAGCAGCCCACACCTTTCGGGGGAGGGGACCGGGGAGCTGTTTTTT
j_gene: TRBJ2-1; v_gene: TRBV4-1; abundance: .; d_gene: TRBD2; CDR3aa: CASSQPHQLAGGYNEQFF; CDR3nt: TGCGCCAGCAGCCAACCTCATCAACTAGCGGGGGGCTACAATGAGCAGTTCTTC
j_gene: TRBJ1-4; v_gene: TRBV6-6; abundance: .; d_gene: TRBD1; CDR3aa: CASSLQRQGAREKLFF; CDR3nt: TGTGCCAGCAGTTTACAGAGACAGGGGGCGCGGGAAAAACTGTTTTTT
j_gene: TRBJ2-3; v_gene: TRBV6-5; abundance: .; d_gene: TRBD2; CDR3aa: CASSLLAGGTDTQYF; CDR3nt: TGTGCCAGCAGTCTCCTAGCGGGGGGCACAGATACGCAGTATTTT
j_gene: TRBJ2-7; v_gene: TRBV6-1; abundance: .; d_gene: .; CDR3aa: CASRSDKKYF; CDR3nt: TGTGCCAGCAGGTCGGACAAGAAGTACTTC
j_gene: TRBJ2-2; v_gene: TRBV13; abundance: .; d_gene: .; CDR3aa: CASSIRRSPGELFF; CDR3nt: TGTGCCAGCAGCATTCGGAGGTCACCCGGGGAGCTGTTTTTT
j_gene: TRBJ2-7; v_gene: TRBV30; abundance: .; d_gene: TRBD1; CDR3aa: CAWSVPGQGGYEQYF; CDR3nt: TGTGCCTGGAGTGTACCGGGACAGGGTGGCTACGAGCAGTACTTC
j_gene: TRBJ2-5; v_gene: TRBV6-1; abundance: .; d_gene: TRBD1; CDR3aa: CASSQGAGSQYF; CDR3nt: TGTGCCAGCAGTCAGGGGGCAGGGTCCCAGTACTTC
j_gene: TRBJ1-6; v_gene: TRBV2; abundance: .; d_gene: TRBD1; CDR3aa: CASSGQGIGANSPLHF; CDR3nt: TGTGCCAGCAGCGGACAGGGAATCGGGGCCAATTCACCCCTCCACTTT
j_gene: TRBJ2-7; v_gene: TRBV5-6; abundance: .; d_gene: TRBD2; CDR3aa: CASSLGTRPIGQYF; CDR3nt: TGTGCCAGCAGCTTGGGGACTAGGCCCATCGGGCAGTACTTC
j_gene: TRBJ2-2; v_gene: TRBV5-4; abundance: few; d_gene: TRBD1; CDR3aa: CASSPGQISTGELFF; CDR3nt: TGTGCCAGCAGCCCGGGACAGATAAGTACCGGGGAGCTGTTTTTT
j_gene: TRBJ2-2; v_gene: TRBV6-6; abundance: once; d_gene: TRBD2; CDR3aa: CASSILGLARNRELFF; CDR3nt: TGTGCCAGCTCGATCTTGGGACTAGCAAGAAACCGGGAGCTGTTTTTT
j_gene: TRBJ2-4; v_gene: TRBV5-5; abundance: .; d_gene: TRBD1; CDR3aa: CASSYERQGKNIQYF; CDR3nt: TGTGCCAGCAGCTACGAACGACAGGGGAAAAACATTCAGTACTTC
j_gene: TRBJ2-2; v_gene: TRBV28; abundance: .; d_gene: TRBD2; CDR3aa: CASKTGTKNTGELFF; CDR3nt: TGTGCCAGCAAGACCGGGACTAAAAACACCGGGGAGCTGTTTTTT